This entry is about one T cell receptor (beta chain). Its specificity is not known. These data belong to a study of human T cells and chemical hapten exposure. Study-wide context: Minor pooled library volume differences mainly drove per-sample TCR yield variation. Study-wide points: As the donors had alopecia, their immune response may differ from healthy people's.

The CDR3 is made up of 14 amino acids. Between the trimmed V and J ends, which lost 1 base and 5 bases, there was a span of 12 bases. The germline V gene has CDR1 SGDLS and CDR2 YYNGEE. What the library attached to individual cDNA molecules were unique molecular identifiers. Study processing details: Between 23,224 and 690,600 TCRs appeared in each sample, and the median stood at 95,638. MiXCR, applied by TCRdb to the RACE reads, yields one record per CDR3 protein. The V and J calls here are based on TCRdb, not the publication. The table lists roughly 190,000 distinct CDR3 sequences, around 24% of them singletons. The time point here: patch test 1, 2 weeks after DPC sensitization. Treatment here: therapeutic diphenylcyclopropenone sensitization with weekly scalp DPC.

The gene calls are TRBV9 and TRBJ2-5; no clear D gene. The specimen was whole blood, collected in connection with sensitization to the hapten diphenylcyclopropenone (DPC). The receptor was derived from a woman in her forties or fifties with alopecia areata. Some clones in this sample may be carry-over from other donors' samples. CDR3 region: CASSVTARSETQYF. CDR3 coding DNA: TGTGCCAGCAGCGTAACCGCCCGTTCGGAGACCCAGTACTTC.